A selection of T cell receptor beta chains follows, all from one sample in a study of memory CD4+ T cells and cytomegalovirus serostatus. The method was immunoSEQ multiplex PCR; TCRdb's version includes in-frame clones alone and lacks a portion of them. This sample has approximately 92,000 clones, with about four fifths found just once. Sequencing was carried out using memory CD4+ T cells from blood. The source of these receptors is an adult in good health and CMV-seropositive. Each CDR3 is given with its conserved first and last residue. A D gene is named only where the DNA matches it firmly. Clone sizes are given selectively: once, few, many, or a class where the clone is expanded.

>TRBV27|TRBJ2-7|16|-|-
CASSLRGAGWSYEQYF
TGTGCCAGCAGTTTAAGGGGGGCAGGTTGGTCCTACGAGCAGTACTTC
>TRBV28|TRBJ2-5|14|-|-
CASSLGGSGETQYF
TGTGCCAGCAGCCTAGGGGGGTCTGGAGAGACCCAGTACTTC
>TRBV7-3|TRBJ2-1|14|TRBD2|-
CASTRLAGGDEQFF
TGTGCCAGCACAAGGCTAGCGGGAGGGGATGAGCAGTTCTTC
>TRBV11-3|TRBJ2-5|15|TRBD2|few
CASSLGLAGVETQYF
TGTGCCAGCAGCTTAGGGCTAGCGGGAGTTGAGACCCAGTACTTC
>TRBV6-1|TRBJ1-4|13|TRBD1|few
CASRRDRSEKLFF
TGTGCCAGCAGGCGGGACAGATCTGAAAAACTGTTTTTT
>TRBV19|TRBJ2-5|12|-|-
CASKAAGETQYF
TGTGCCAGTAAGGCGGCCGGGGAGACCCAGTACTTC
>TRBV2|TRBJ1-2|12|TRBD1|-
CASRRTGGGYTF
TGTGCCAGCAGACGGACAGGGGGAGGCTACACCTTC
>TRBV15|TRBJ1-5|15|-|-
CATSRDGDDNQPQHF
TGTGCCACCAGCAGAGATGGGGACGATAATCAGCCCCAGCATTTT
>TRBV4-1|TRBJ1-1|16|-|-
CASSRGGRSYRTEAFF
TGCGCCAGCAGCCGCGGGGGGCGATCATATAGGACTGAAGCTTTCTTT
>TRBV5-1|TRBJ2-7|12|-|-
CASSPTGLEQYF
TGCGCCAGCAGCCCTACAGGGCTCGAGCAGTACTTC
>TRBV4-1|TRBJ1-2|16|-|-
CASSQVMGFYNYGYTF
TGCGCCAGCAGCCAAGTTATGGGGTTCTATAACTATGGCTACACCTTC
>TRBV7-3|TRBJ1-2|13|-|-
CASSPSSDYGYTF
TGTGCCAGCAGCCCCAGCAGCGACTATGGCTACACCTTC
>TRBV5-1|TRBJ2-5|14|-|-
CASSLGSQTETQYF
TGCGCCAGCAGCTTGGGTAGTCAAACGGAGACCCAGTACTTC
>TRBV11-2|TRBJ1-2|15|-|-
CASSLSVGTYYGYTF
TGTGCCAGCAGCTTATCCGTGGGGACATACTATGGCTACACCTTC
>TRBV10-2|TRBJ2-7|13|-|-
CASRSSDRYEQYF
TGCGCCAGCAGATCCTCGGACAGATACGAGCAGTACTTC
>TRBV6-6|TRBJ1-1|13|-|-
CASRGDMNTEAFF
TGTGCCAGCAGGGGAGATATGAACACTGAAGCTTTCTTT
>TRBV4-2|TRBJ1-2|20|-|-
CASSQDRGARLAGTRDGYTF
TGTGCCAGCAGCCAAGATCGGGGGGCGCGTTTGGCAGGGACTAGGGATGGCTACACCTTC
>TRBV5-1|TRBJ1-1|14|-|-
CASSLTVQNTEAFF
TGCGCCAGCAGCTTGACGGTACAGAACACTGAAGCTTTCTTT
>TRBV6-5|TRBJ1-1|14|-|-
CASSYSREGTEAFF
TGTGCCAGCAGTTACTCTAGGGAGGGCACTGAAGCTTTCTTT
>TRBV2|TRBJ1-2|15|TRBD1|-
CASRQDRGQNYGYTF
TGTGCCAGCAGGCAGGACAGGGGGCAGAACTATGGCTACACCTTC
>TRBV29-1|TRBJ1-3|14|-|once
CSVEGGVLGNTIYF
TGCAGCGTTGAAGGGGGAGTCCTCGGAAACACCATATATTTT
>TRBV10-2|TRBJ1-5|14|TRBD1|-
CASSGQGHNQPQHF
TGCGCCAGCAGCGGACAGGGCCACAATCAGCCCCAGCATTTT
>TRBV29-1|TRBJ1-5|16|-|-
CSDRGRAHTRYQPQHF
TGCAGCGACCGAGGAAGGGCCCATACGCGGTATCAGCCCCAGCATTTT
>TRBV11-2|TRBJ2-7|13|TRBD2|-
CASSWGGSYEQYF
TGTGCCAGCAGCTGGGGGGGTTCCTACGAGCAGTACTTC
>TRBV9|TRBJ2-1|16|TRBD2|-
CASSVGGTSGLGEQFF
TGTGCCAGCAGCGTAGGAGGGACTAGCGGCCTGGGGGAGCAGTTCTTC
>TRBV4-3|TRBJ2-3|12|-|-
CASSDQGTTQYF
TGCGCCAGCAGCGATCAGGGGACTACGCAGTATTTT
>TRBV28|TRBJ2-7|15|-|few
CASSSPRFGAPTQYF
TGTGCCAGCAGTTCCCCTAGATTCGGGGCCCCTACGCAGTACTTC
>TRBV10-3|TRBJ1-2|14|-|few
CAISDRAANYGYTF
TGTGCCATCAGTGACAGGGCAGCTAACTATGGCTACACCTTC
>TRBV28|TRBJ2-7|15|TRBD1|-
CASSLSGQGASEQYF
TGTGCCAGCAGTCTCTCGGGACAGGGGGCCTCCGAGCAGTACTTC
>TRBV6-5|TRBJ2-2|15|-|-
CASRTGQINTGELFF
TGTGCCAGCAGAACGGGACAAATTAACACCGGGGAGCTGTTTTTT
>TRBV28|TRBJ1-2|13|-|-
CASSLRGGYGYTF
TGTGCCAGCAGTTTACGGGGGGGCTATGGCTACACCTTC
>TRBV11-2|TRBJ2-1|14|-|-
CASSLDGDFVRGFF
TGTGCCAGCAGCTTAGATGGAGACTTTGTCAGAGGGTTCTTC
>TRBV28|TRBJ2-7|14|-|-
CASSPAGLTYEQYF
TGTGCCAGCAGTCCAGCGGGCCTGACCTACGAGCAGTACTTC
>TRBV30|TRBJ2-3|16|TRBD2|-
CAWSVGITGGQDTQYF
TGTGCCTGGAGTGTAGGGATAACGGGAGGGCAAGATACGCAGTATTTT
>TRBV7-9|TRBJ2-1|17|-|-
CASSSPKGGFPYNEQFF
TGTGCCAGCAGCTCACCGAAGGGGGGTTTCCCCTACAATGAGCAGTTCTTC
>TRBV5-4|TRBJ2-1|15|TRBD2|-
CASSLGPAGNNEQFF
TGTGCCAGCAGCTTGGGTCCAGCGGGGAACAATGAGCAGTTCTTC
>TRBV5-1|TRBJ2-5|15|TRBD2|-
CASSLVRSGGETQYF
TGCGCCAGCAGCTTGGTGAGGTCGGGGGGGGAGACCCAGTACTTC
>TRBV27|TRBJ2-7|15|TRBD2|-
CASSILGGRGYEQYF
TGTGCCAGCAGCATATTGGGAGGGAGGGGATACGAGCAGTACTTC
>TRBV5-6|TRBJ1-2|14|-|-
CASSPGRGRYGYTF
TGTGCCAGCAGCCCCGGACGGGGCCGGTATGGCTACACCTTC
>TRBV18|TRBJ2-5|16|TRBD2|-
CASSPPLAGGGETQYF
TGTGCCAGCTCACCCCCCTTAGCGGGAGGCGGAGAGACCCAGTACTTC